This record looks at one T cell receptor (beta chain) sequence and its context. Its antigen specificity is not known. Base-call qualities are not available, and no considerably larger clone is one nucleotide away. TCRbeta CDR3 regions were amplified from genomic DNA using the immunoSEQ Assay, a bias-controlled multiplex PCR. As for how the authors treated the data: Within the assay, amplification of reference gene primers was used to estimate how many nucleated cells each sample contained. To quantify the absolute abundance of each unique TCRbeta CDR3 rearrangement, sequence reads were collapsed and filtered. For each sample, productive Simpson clonality was calculated as the square root of Simpson's diversity index over productive rearrangements. TCRdb retrieved this table from immuneACCESS and kept in-frame rearrangements only. Not all clones are present; in checked studies, unresolved V genes account for under half, and no reason is known for the remainder. V, J and clone size are taken as reported in that table, and D and trimming were inferred from the DNA itself. The sample has about 320,000 clones on record, more than 70% of them singletons. The ten largest clones add up to 1% to 1.5% of the sample.

This entry is derived from a study of blood T cell repertoires in COVID-19 (TCRdb year 2020). Concerning the study at large: Samples from collaborators originated in the United States, Italy and Spain and spanned both the acute and convalescent phases of COVID-19. Where HLA class I and class II types were available, the types were taken from metadata supplied by the sample provider, not from assay-based typing. The samples were drawn from two sources: the first 160 participants of the ongoing ImmuneRACE study, and over 1,000 subjects contributed by 6 global collaborators. Subjects who had been exposed to COVID-19, were actively infected with it, or had recovered from it provided the deeply sampled blood TCRbeta repertoires that made up the dataset. A freely available public database, intended as a resource for researchers studying the immune response to SARS-CoV-2, is where the repertoires were released. The prospective study material was composed of cDNA or gDNA derived from T cells, B-cell-depleted T cells, or PBMCs. A de-identified subject ID, COVID-19 status, age in years and sex were almost always included in the sample metadata.

V trim: 5 bases; J trim: 2 bases; unmatched bases: 15. The germline V gene yields SGHRS for CDR1 and YFSETQ for CDR2. CDR3 length: 19 amino acids, cysteine to phenylalanine. Only the CDR3 DNA stays, 57 bases, in frame from base 1. Beyond this particular receptor, the publication reports: How much clinical and demographic metadata was included differed by source and by participant, and the metadata was provided uncurated.

Whole blood was collected in K2EDTA tubes by collaborating institutions according to the institutions' own protocols. For TCRbeta analysis, collaborators shipped samples in one of three forms: frozen whole blood, isolated PBMCs, or DNA extracted from either of those sample types. This sequence uses TRBV5-1 and TRBJ2-6; TRBD1 agrees with 8 junctional bases. The clonotype comes from a woman aged 45-59 years with acute or convalescent COVID-19. The material sequenced was peripheral blood. The CDR3 region reads CASRGTGGPPTTGANVLTF. The nucleotides read TGCGCCAGCAGGGGGACAGGCGGCCCCCCCACTACTGGGGCCAACGTCCTGACTTTC.